Listed here are 25 T cell receptor beta chains from one sample, sequenced in a study of identical twins. TCRdb redid the calling of the 5' RACE reads with MiXCR, one entry per CDR3 protein. This table has approximately 700,000 distinct CDR3 sequences, roughly 6% appearing once. The sample taken for sequencing was naive T cells sorted from blood. Receptors were obtained from a man aged 18-30 years in good health.

The chain uses TRBV7-9 and TRBJ2-1; D gene ambiguous. Trimming removed 2 bases at V and 6 bases at J, with 8 bases between. This CDR3 comprises 13 residues. Germline V gene data show CDR1 as SEHNR and CDR2 as FQNEAQ (reference sequence). CDR3 DNA: TGTGCCAGCAGCTTATTTTCTGCCAATGAGCAGTTCTTC. It specifies CASSLFSANEQFF.

In its sample, this clonotype was seen many times. The CDR3 DNA reads as TGCAGTGCTGGCCCCCTGACAGGGCGGGTGGCAGATACGCAGTATTTT. Translation gives CSAGPLTGRVADTQYF. This chain links TRBV20-1 with TRBJ2-3; TRBD1 matches at 7 bases. Germline CDR1 DFQATT, CDR2 SNEGSKA (reference sequence). The ends lost 5 bases at V and 4 bases at J; junction bases unmatched: 15. The CDR3 extends over 16 amino acids.

This clonotype has at least ten counts. V and J are TRBV6-6 and TRBJ1-5; D remains ambiguous. Trimming pared 2 bases from V and 9 bases from J, leaving 8 bases between. The CDR3 loop spans 12 amino acids. Germline V CDR1 and CDR2: MNHNY, SVGAGI (reference sequence). The DNA of the CDR3 is TGTGCCAGCAGTTACGGAGAGGGGCCCCAGCATTTT. Encoded protein: CASSYGEGPQHF.

This clonotype was counted many times. The chain carries TRBV29-1 and TRBJ1-4; 7 positions agree with TRBD1. This CDR3 comprises 14 residues. Looked up from germline, CDR1 is SQVTM and CDR2 is ANQGSEA. The V segment lost 5 bases and the J segment 4 bases; nucleotides outside the gene matches: 7. CDR3 sequence: CSVSRTGVNEKLFF. In DNA, the CDR3 is TGCAGCGTTAGCCGGACAGGCGTTAATGAAAAACTGTTTTTT.

This clonotype appeared many times. The rearrangement joins TRBV4-2 to TRBJ1-1; D is uncertain. Germline values: CDR1 LGHNA, CDR2 YNFKEQ. Trimming left V 1 base short and J 11 bases short, with 11 bases between. CDR3 length: 12 amino acids. The CDR3 sequence: CASSQVESLAFF. The CDR3 nucleotides are TGTGCCAGCAGCCAAGTTGAGAGTTTGGCTTTCTTT.

The DNA for the CDR3 is TGTGCCAGCACCGACCACATGAACACTGAAGCTTTCTTT. Translating gives CASTDHMNTEAFF. V gene TRBV5-6 combines with J gene TRBJ1-1; no reliable D call. Germline values: CDR1 SGHDT, CDR2 YYEEEE. Trimming cost V 6 bases and J 0 bases, with 9 bases left between them. This CDR3 is 13 amino acids long.

The V and J genes are TRBV7-3 and TRBJ2-2, with D maybe TRBD1 (6 bases). Germline V lookup: CDR1 SGHTA, CDR2 FQGTGA. The CDR3 has 15 amino acids. Trimming left V 5 bases short and J 3 bases short, with 13 bases between. The CDR3: CASSLLPGDTGELFF. The DNA of the CDR3 is TGTGCCAGCAGCCTCCTACCAGGGGACACCGGGGAGCTGTTTTTT.

This clonotype showed up just a few times. The CDR3 DNA reads TGTGCCAGTAGTATTCAGGGACTAGCGGGGCACAATGAGCAGTTCTTC. The encoded protein is CASSIQGLAGHNEQFF. The chain recombines TRBV19 with TRBJ2-1; 13 nucleotides align to TRBD2. After removal of 3 bases from V and 5 bases from J, the junction contained 4 bases not matched to a gene. The germline V gene has CDR1 LNHDA and CDR2 SQIVND (reference sequence). The CDR3 is 16 amino acids.

This clonotype has a handful of counts. The chain recombines TRBV20-1 with TRBJ1-5, with D unclear. The CDR3 spans 16 residues. Germline V gene data show CDR1 as DFQATT and CDR2 as SNEGSKA (reference sequence). V dropped 0 bases and J dropped 0 bases, with 12 bases sitting between them. CDR3 protein: CSARDLYGDSNQPQHF. DNA of the CDR3: TGCAGTGCTAGAGATCTATACGGCGATAGCAATCAGCCCCAGCATTTT.

The chain has TRBV7-8 and TRBJ1-1; a possible D gene is TRBD1 (5 bases). V was trimmed by 5 bases and J by 1 base, leaving 11 bases between them. This CDR3 comprises 14 residues. Per the germline V gene, CDR1 is SGHVS and CDR2 is FQNEAQ. Written as DNA, the CDR3 is TGTGCCAGCAGCATAAGGACAAAGAACACTGAAGCTTTCTTT. Translated: CASSIRTKNTEAFF.

This clonotype was counted between two and nine times. V is TRBV7-9 and J is TRBJ2-7, with 9 bases matching TRBD2. CDR3 length: 17 amino acids. The J segment lost 3 bases and the V segment lost 4 bases, leaving 13 bases of the junction unmatched. The germline CDR1 and CDR2 sequences are SEHNR and FQNEAQ (reference sequence). The CDR3 nucleotides read TGTGCCAGCAGCTCTCTTGCCTGGCGGGAGGGCCTCTACGAGCAGTACGTC. Translation gives CASSSLAWREGLYEQYV.

This clonotype has a handful of counts. The rearrangement joins TRBV5-6 to TRBJ2-7, with TRBD2 matching 7 bases. The CDR3 runs to 14 residues. CDR1 is SGHDT and CDR2 is YYEEEE in the germline V gene. Trimming cost V 6 bases and J 6 bases; bases outside gene matches: 12. Here the CDR3 reads CASTIGVSSGEQYV. As DNA, the CDR3 is TGTGCCAGCACCATTGGAGTCTCTAGCGGCGAGCAGTACGTC.

Only a few counts were recorded for this clonotype. V is TRBV25-1 and J is TRBJ2-7, with D hard to call. The CDR3 is made up of 11 amino acids. The germline CDR1 and CDR2 sequences are MGHDK and SYGVNS. Trimming pared 2 bases from V and 6 bases from J, leaving 5 bases between. In nucleotides, the CDR3 is TGTGCCAGCAGTGAAGCAAGCGAGCAGTACTTC. This gives the protein CASSEASEQYF.

The chain couples TRBV12-3 or TRBV12-4 to TRBJ2-1, with D uncertain. The germline V and J ends were trimmed by 5 bases and 0 bases, with 14 bases remaining between them. The CDR3 has 16 amino acids. CDR3 in amino acids: CASSTASSSSYNEQFF. As DNA, the CDR3 is TGTGCCAGCAGTACCGCGTCGAGCAGCTCCTACAATGAGCAGTTCTTC.

The sample holds a few counts of this clonotype. The chain joins TRBV24-1 to TRBJ2-3; 7 nucleotides agree with TRBD1. CDR1 and CDR2 (germline): KGHDR, SFDVKD. This CDR3 is built from 16 residues. V trimming: 1 base; J trimming: 2 bases; junction bases outside the gene matches: 5. The CDR3 sequence is CATSDFGTAYTDTQYF. CDR3 nucleotides: TGTGCCACCAGTGATTTTGGGACAGCGTACACAGATACGCAGTATTTT.

This clonotype was counted ten times or more. The chain couples TRBV12-3 or TRBV12-4 to TRBJ1-1; D ambiguous. This CDR3 has 14 residues. Trimming pared 3 bases from V and 1 base from J, leaving 9 bases between. Here the CDR3 reads CASSLNRENTEAFF. The CDR3, as DNA: TGTGCCAGCAGTTTGAACAGAGAGAACACTGAAGCTTTCTTT.

The J gene is TRBJ2-7, the V gene TRBV10-2; D uncertain. Germline-derived CDR1 and CDR2 are WSHSY and SAAADI. Trimming took off 5 bases at V and 6 bases at J, with 11 bases between the two ends. This CDR3 is 12 amino acids long. The CDR3 region is CASSPAMGEQYF. The CDR3 bases are TGCGCCAGCAGTCCTGCCATGGGCGAGCAGTACTTC.

The table lists this clonotype with a few counts. The chain recombines TRBV11-2 with TRBJ2-1; no clear D gene. CDR3 length: 13 residues. V lost 0 bases, J lost 6 bases, and 6 bases lay in between. The V gene's germline CDR1 is SGHAT and CDR2 FQNNGV. The CDR3 nucleotides read TGTGCCAGCAGCTTAGAGGTCCGCAATGAGCAGTTCTTC. Amino acids: CASSLEVRNEQFF.

This clonotype turned up a few times. The chain has TRBV7-9 and TRBJ2-1; 9 positions match TRBD1. CDR3 length: 17 amino acids. With V trimmed by 4 bases and J by 5 bases, 12 bases remained unmatched. Germline V lookup: CDR1 SEHNR, CDR2 FQNEAQ (reference sequence). In nucleotides, the CDR3 is TGTGCCAGCAGCTCTCTCTTCGGGACAGGGCAAAACAATGAGCAGTTCTTC. Translated, it gives CASSSLFGTGQNNEQFF. The full variable domain, rest sourced from reference TRBV7-9 and TRBJ2-1, is DTGVSQNPRHKITKRGQNVTFRCDPISEHNRLYWYRQTLGQGPEFLTYFQNEAQLEKSRLLSDRFSAERPKGSFSTLEIQRTEQGDSAMYLCASSSLFGTGQNNEQFFGPGTRLTVL.

In this sample, this clonotype turned up a few times. V is TRBV18 and J is TRBJ1-5; TRBD1 is a possible D gene (5 bases). The V gene's germline CDR1 is KGHSH and CDR2 LQKENI. CDR3 length equals 12 residues. Trimming cost V 6 bases and J 6 bases, with 9 bases left between them. This CDR3 is CASSGGSQPQHF. Here the CDR3 DNA reads TGTGCCAGCTCCGGGGGGTCTCAGCCCCAGCATTTT.

In this sample, this clonotype turned up a few times. V is TRBV7-8 and J is TRBJ2-7; 7 positions match TRBD1. V was pared by 5 bases and J by 4 bases, with 11 bases of the junction left unmatched. This CDR3 spans 15 amino acids. In germline, CDR1 is SGHVS, CDR2 FQNEAQ. The chain's CDR3 is CASSLDRDRPYEQYV. CDR3 sequence (DNA): TGTGCCAGCAGCCTAGACCGGGACAGACCATACGAGCAGTACGTC.

This clonotype has more than one count but fewer than ten. This rearrangement joins TRBV5-1 to TRBJ2-4; 8 bases align to TRBD2. The CDR3 sequence is 15 residues long. Trimming cost V 0 bases and J 8 bases; bases outside gene matches: 7. Germline loops: CDR1 SGHRS, CDR2 YFSETQ. The CDR3 is CASSLAGGVGDIQYF. The CDR3 nucleotides read TGCGCCAGCAGCTTGGCGGGAGGGGTTGGGGACATTCAGTACTTC.

This clonotype was seen repeatedly, ten times or more. This chain connects TRBV3-1 to TRBJ2-7, with D possibly TRBD1 on 5 matching bases. CDR1 LGHDT and CDR2 YNNKEL come from the germline V gene (reference sequence). The CDR3 has 14 amino acids. V lost 5 bases, J lost 6 bases, and 17 bases lay in between. The CDR3 DNA is TGTGCCAGCAGCACCCTCAGGGTAGTCGGCGAGCAGTACGTC. The encoded protein is CASSTLRVVGEQYV.

This clonotype was picked up a small number of times. The V gene is TRBV6-2 or TRBV6-3, the J gene TRBJ2-2; unclear D gene. Germline V gene data show CDR1 as MNHEY and CDR2 as SVGEGT. With 2 bases removed from V and 0 bases from J, the gap between germline ends came to 10 bases. The CDR3 is 16 amino acids. The CDR3 is CASSYHGRTNTGELFF. The DNA for the CDR3 is TGTGCCAGCAGTTACCACGGACGTACGAACACCGGGGAGCTGTTTTTT.

This clonotype was observed at least ten times. The chain recombines TRBV27 with TRBJ2-3; possibly TRBD1 or TRBD2 for D (6 bases each). This CDR3 spans 15 amino acids. V dropped 5 bases and J dropped 4 bases, with 16 bases sitting between them. Germline V gene sequence: CDR1 MNHEY, CDR2 SMNVEV (reference sequence). CDR3 protein: CASSPLEGEADTQYF. CDR3 bases: TGTGCCAGCAGTCCCCTTGAGGGGGAGGCAGATACGCAGTATTTT.